This TCR beta chain came from a study of T cells in Graves' hyperthyroidism and ophthalmopathy (dated by TCRdb to the late 2010s). In the study overall: Peripheral blood was sampled at the time of initial diagnosis, prior to any treatment. A discovery cohort of about a hundred patients, 43 with Graves' ophthalmopathy and 55 to 65 with stable Graves' hyperthyroidism, was used to find distinguishing TCR V-J signatures. Prospective prediction of ophthalmopathy was tested in an independent validation cohort of some 20 hyperthyroidism patients and 15 to 17 patients who later progressed to ophthalmopathy. The 100 or so discovery patients were randomly divided into training and test sets at a 7:3 ratio. Thyroid tissue and blood T-cell repertoires from six Graves' hyperthyroidism patients were also compared in the study. After sampling, hyperthyroidism patients received methimazole starting at 30 mg daily, and ophthalmopathy patients received high-dose intravenous methylprednisolone. The paper reports TCR Vbeta CDR3 sequencing of about 140 peripheral blood samples: fewer than 50 ophthalmopathy, fewer than 80 hyperthyroidism and 17 progressor patients. The research as a whole found: Most expanded thyroid clonotypes (frequency above 0.001) were also detected in blood, suggesting blood repertoires may reflect thyroid immune responses. In validation, the model predicted progression to ophthalmopathy with 55% to 71% sensitivity and 72% to 85% specificity, a median of about 6 months before onset. In cross-validation, a model built on a 13 V-J signature told ophthalmopathy apart from stable hyperthyroidism with just under 90% sensitivity and approximately 84% specificity, and in testing the same model reached 80%/75%. Sample size was not statistically predetermined, and investigators were not blinded to group allocation.

This clonotype was seen ten or more times. Its antigen has not been determined. The input lacks base qualities; no much larger clone sits a single base away. Moderately to severely active disease, a Clinical Activity Score of at least 3, a NOSPECS grade of at least 4, and a duration under 3 months were present in ophthalmopathy patients. Exclusion was applied to patients with uncontrolled infections, other autoimmune diseases, pregnancy or lactation. Clinical symptoms, serum thyroxine and TRAb, thyroid ultrasound, and orbital computed tomography formed the basis for the diagnoses. PBMCs were isolated from about 10 ml of fresh peripheral blood by Ficoll-Paque density gradient centrifugation. Total RNA was extracted with Trizol reagent, and quality was checked on an Agilent 2100 Bioanalyzer. Amplification of TCR beta CDR3 regions was carried out from RNA transcripts. For the first round of RT-PCR on the TCR CDR3, the HTBI primer set was used together with the Qiagen OneStep RT-PCR kit. A second multiplex PCR round built the libraries, followed by size selection and purification. Sequencing of the libraries was done on an Illumina HiSeq2000 using paired-end 100 bp reads. On the authors' methods: SOAPnuke was used to process the raw data, removing reads that contained adapters or uncalled bases, had a mean Phred below 15, or lacked an exact match to the constant primer or identifier. COPE v1.2.5 was used to merge the high-quality paired reads, and each unique nucleotide sequence was defined as a clonotype. MiTCR v1.1 was used to align clonotypes to the IMGT TRBV, TRBD and TRBJ reference segments. Only V-J combinations with frequency above 0.0001, covering about 99% of repertoires, were analysed. A TCS score was defined as the ratio of F50 (clonal expansion) to E x V (chaos), with BLOSUM62-based TCRdist applied between CDR3 peptides within each V-J. Welch's t-statistics and random forest reduced roughly 500 V-J features to around 14, which were used in a naive Bayes classifier (R e1071). TCRdb redid the processing of the public reads, applying fastp at Q25 and MiXCR, and retained in-frame beta chains. Every entry covers one CDR3 protein and lists the most common genes and DNA from its rows. The V and J calls follow TCRdb's processing rather than the paper's. The sample records 360,000 or so distinct CDR3 sequences, around a sixth of which are singletons. Roughly 15% of the sample is in the top ten clones.

Sample: blood. The TCR was taken from a woman aged 40 to 50 with Graves' ophthalmopathy.

The DNA sequence reads TGTGCCAGCAGAGGGGACTATGGCTACACCTTC. Protein translation: CASRGDYGYTF. This chain joins TRBV27 to TRBJ1-2, with TRBD1 as a weak D call on 5 bases. The germline V gene (reference sequence) sets CDR1 to MNHEY and CDR2 to SMNVEV. The germline ends are 5 bases apart after V is trimmed by 6 bases and J by 3 bases. Taken from cysteine to phenylalanine, the CDR3 has 11 residues. Left in the record is the CDR3 DNA by itself, 33 bases read in frame from the first base.